What follows is one T cell receptor beta chain and its context. Its antigen is currently not known. Per-base quality was not reported, and no clone a single base away is much larger than it. This sample was taken from a study of blood T cell repertoires in COVID-19 (TCRdb year 2020). Study-level background: Samples from collaborators originated in the United States, Italy and Spain and spanned both the acute and convalescent phases of COVID-19. The prospective study material was composed of cDNA or gDNA derived from T cells, B-cell-depleted T cells, or PBMCs. Deeply sampled blood TCRbeta repertoires from subjects exposed to, actively infected with, or recovered from COVID-19 were included in the dataset. A freely available public database, intended as a resource for researchers studying the immune response to SARS-CoV-2, is where the repertoires were released. Samples came from the ongoing ImmuneRACE study (first 160 participants) plus 1,254 subjects from 6 global collaborators. Sample metadata almost always included a de-identified subject ID, COVID-19 status, age in years and sex. Where available, HLA class I and class II types were taken from metadata supplied by the sample provider and were not determined by assay-based typing. What the work shows at the level of the full study, not this receptor alone: The amount of clinical and demographic metadata varied by source and participant and was provided uncurated.

TCRbeta CDR3 regions were amplified from genomic DNA using the immunoSEQ Assay, a bias-controlled multiplex PCR. Processing in the source paper ran as follows. The number of nucleated cells in each sample was estimated by amplification of reference gene primers within the assay. To quantify the absolute abundance of each unique TCRbeta CDR3 rearrangement, sequence reads were collapsed and filtered. For each sample, productive Simpson clonality was calculated as the square root of Simpson's diversity index across productive rearrangements. TCRdb re-hosts the immuneACCESS table, in-frame sequences only. Its copies lack some clones; in the studies checked, an unresolved V gene accounts for under half of them, and the cause for the rest is not known. That table supplies the V and J calls and clone size; D and trimming were determined from the DNA. For this sample the table gives about 410,000 clones, of which approximately 90% were detected only once. Approximately 1.4% of the sample comes from the top ten.

Whole blood was collected in K2EDTA tubes by collaborating institutions according to the institutions' own protocols. For TCRbeta analysis, collaborators shipped samples as frozen whole blood, isolated PBMCs, or DNA extracted from either of those sample types. The CDR3 numbers 16 residues from cysteine through phenylalanine. This entry keeps only the CDR3 DNA: 48 bases, framed from base 1. The CDR1 and CDR2 encoded by the germline V gene are MNHEY and SVGAGI. Trimming takes 0 bases off V and 4 bases off J; junction bases not matched to a gene: 2. Sequencing was done on a sample of peripheral blood. The chain uses TRBV6-5 and TRBJ2-1; 11 nucleotides in the junction match TRBD2. The TCR was taken from a woman in her 30s with active or convalescent COVID-19. The DNA sequence follows: TGTGCCAGCAGTTACTCGACTAGCGGGGTTTACAATGAGCAGTTCTTC. It specifies CASSYSTSGVYNEQFF.